This TCR beta chain was documented in a study of blood T cell repertoires in COVID-19. On the study more broadly: COVID-19 samples, acute and convalescent, were from the United States, Italy and Spain. The analysed material was cDNA or gDNA that came from T cells, B-cell-depleted T cells, or PBMCs.

This clone has only a few counts. Germline lookup yields CDR1 MNHEY and CDR2 SMNVEV (reference sequence). After removal of 7 bases from V and 4 bases from J, the junction contained 8 bases not matched to a gene. The CDR3 runs 15 residues. Authors' methods: Reference gene primer amplification gave estimated nucleated cell counts. TCRdb's copy holds only in-frame clones and misses some; the assay was immunoSEQ multiplex PCR. The DNA gave D and trimming, while V, J and clone size come from that table. In the table there are some 270,000 clones, 75% to 90% of which are singletons. Individuals in the exposed group had encountered a COVID-19 case within 2 weeks preceding study entry.

The source of this sequence is a woman between 35 and 50 years old who had been exposed to COVID-19. Specimen: PBMCs or T cells enriched from blood (not recorded which). The chain joins TRBV27 to TRBJ1-1; 11 nucleotides agree with TRBD1. The CDR3 nucleotides are TGTGCCAGCACCACGAAGGGACAGGGGGTCACTGAAGCTTTCTTT. It yields the protein CASTTKGQGVTEAFF.